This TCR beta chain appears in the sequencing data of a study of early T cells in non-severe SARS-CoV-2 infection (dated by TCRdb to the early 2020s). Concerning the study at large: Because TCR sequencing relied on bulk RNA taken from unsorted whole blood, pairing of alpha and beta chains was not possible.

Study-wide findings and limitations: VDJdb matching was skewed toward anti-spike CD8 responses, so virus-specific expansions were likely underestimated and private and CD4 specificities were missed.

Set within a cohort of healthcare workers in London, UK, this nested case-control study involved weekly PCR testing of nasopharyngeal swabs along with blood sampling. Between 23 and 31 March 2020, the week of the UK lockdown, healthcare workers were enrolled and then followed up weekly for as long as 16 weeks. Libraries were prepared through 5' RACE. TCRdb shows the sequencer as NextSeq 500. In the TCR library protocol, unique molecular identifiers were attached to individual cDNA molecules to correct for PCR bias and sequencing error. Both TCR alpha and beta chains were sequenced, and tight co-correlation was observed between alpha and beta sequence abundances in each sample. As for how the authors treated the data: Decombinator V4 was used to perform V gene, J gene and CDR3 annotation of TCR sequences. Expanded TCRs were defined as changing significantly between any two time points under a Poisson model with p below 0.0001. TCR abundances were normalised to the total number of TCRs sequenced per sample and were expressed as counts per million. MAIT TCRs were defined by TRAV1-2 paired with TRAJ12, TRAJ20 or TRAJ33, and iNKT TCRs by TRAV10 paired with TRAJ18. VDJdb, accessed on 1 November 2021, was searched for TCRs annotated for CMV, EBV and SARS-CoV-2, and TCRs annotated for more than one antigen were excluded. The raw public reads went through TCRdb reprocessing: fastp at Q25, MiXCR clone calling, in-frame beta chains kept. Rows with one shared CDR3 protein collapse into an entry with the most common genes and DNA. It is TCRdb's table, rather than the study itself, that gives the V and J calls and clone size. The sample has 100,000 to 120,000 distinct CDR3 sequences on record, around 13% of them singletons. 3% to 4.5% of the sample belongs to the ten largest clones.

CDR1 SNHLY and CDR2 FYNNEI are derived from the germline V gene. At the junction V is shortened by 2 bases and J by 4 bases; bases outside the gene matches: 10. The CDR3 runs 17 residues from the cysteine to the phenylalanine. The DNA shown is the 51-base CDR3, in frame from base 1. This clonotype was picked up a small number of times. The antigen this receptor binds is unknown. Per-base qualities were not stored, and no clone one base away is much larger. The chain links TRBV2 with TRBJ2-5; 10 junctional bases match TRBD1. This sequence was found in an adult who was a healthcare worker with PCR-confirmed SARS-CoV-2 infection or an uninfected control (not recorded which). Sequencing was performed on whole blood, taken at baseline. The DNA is TGTGCCAGCAGTGAACTCGGGACAGGGGTTGATCGAGAGACCCAGTACTTC. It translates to CASSELGTGVDRETQYF.